The rows below give T cell receptor beta chains drawn from one sample of a study of T cells in Graves' hyperthyroidism and ophthalmopathy. TCRdb re-called the multiplex PCR reads through MiXCR, storing one row per CDR3 protein. The sample shows 660,000 or so distinct CDR3 sequences, just under 45% of them seen only once. The sample was peripheral blood or thyroid tissue (not recorded which). Every receptor here comes from an adult man with Graves' disease, either hyperthyroidism or ophthalmopathy (not recorded which). Both conserved end residues are part of each CDR3. A D gene is named only where the DNA matches it firmly. Where a row states a size, it is once, few, many or the class of an expanded clone; other rows omit it.

j_gene,d_gene,abundance,v_gene,CDR3nt,CDR3aa
TRBJ1-5,-,-,TRBV2,TGTGCTAGAGTCGACGACAGGACGGGTCAGCCCCAGCATTTT,CARVDDRTGQPQHF
TRBJ1-1,-,many,TRBV12-3/TRBV12-4,TGTGCCAGCAGCCTAGTGAGGGCCACTGAAGCTTTCTTT,CASSLVRATEAFF
TRBJ1-1,TRBD1,many,TRBV7-9,TGTGCCAGCAGCTTGCTGACAGGGGTGAACACTGAAGCTTTCTTT,CASSLLTGVNTEAFF
TRBJ1-1,-,-,TRBV29-1,TGCAGCGTTGGGGGCGGGTACGGTGAAGCTTTCTTT,CSVGGGYGEAFF
TRBJ2-7,TRBD2,-,TRBV7-9,TGTGCCAGCAGTAATCCATCCAGCGGGATGCGAGACCCCTACGAGCAGTACTTC,CASSNPSSGMRDPYEQYF
TRBJ1-3,-,-,TRBV7-7,TGTGCCAGCAGCTTAGAAGCCCGGACCGCAAGCTCTGGAAACACCATATATTTT,CASSLEARTASSGNTIYF
TRBJ1-4,-,few,TRBV14,TGTGCCAGCAGCCAACCGTTAGAAGGGAATGAAAAACTGTTTTTT,CASSQPLEGNEKLFF
TRBJ2-5,-,many,TRBV10-3,TGTGCCATCAGTGAGTCGGGGCAGCAAGAGACCCAGTACTTC,CAISESGQQETQYF
TRBJ2-2,-,-,TRBV7-9,TGTGCCATCCATAGGGGCACCGGGGAGCTGTTTTTT,CAIHRGTGELFF
TRBJ1-5,-,-,TRBV6-1,TGTGCCAGCAGTGAAGTCCCCCGGGTCAATCAGCCCCAGCATTTT,CASSEVPRVNQPQHF
TRBJ1-5,-,-,TRBV20-1,TGCAGTGCTAGAGGTTCTGTGGGACTTGGGTATCAGCCCCAGCATTTT,CSARGSVGLGYQPQHF
TRBJ1-4,-,-,TRBV2,TGTGCCAGCAGCCAAGCTATCGGAGGGAATGAAAAACTGTTTTTT,CASSQAIGGNEKLFF
TRBJ1-5,-,few,TRBV6-6,TGTGCCAGCTCACCGGGGGCTCGGGGGCAGCCCCAGCATTTT,CASSPGARGQPQHF
TRBJ2-7,-,-,TRBV6-1,TGTGCCAGCAGTTATGCTGGGAACTACGAGCAGTACTTC,CASSYAGNYEQYF
TRBJ2-5,-,many,TRBV7-9,TGTGCCAGCAGCTTAGCGTCCACCCAAGAGACCCAGTACTTC,CASSLASTQETQYF
TRBJ1-3,-,-,TRBV29-1,TGCAGCGTTGAAGATGGTAGACGGAACACCATATATTTT,CSVEDGRRNTIYF
TRBJ2-7,-,once,TRBV29-1,TGCAGCGTTATGGACACCCCAAGGAACGGATTAGGGCAGTACTTC,CSVMDTPRNGLGQYF
TRBJ1-5,-,many,TRBV7-8,TGTGCCAGCAGCTTAGCAGGGACCAATCAGCCCCAGCATTTT,CASSLAGTNQPQHF
TRBJ1-1,TRBD1,-,TRBV10-3,TGTGCCATCAGGGCCGGAACAGGGGGCATGAACACTGAAGCTTTCTTT,CAIRAGTGGMNTEAFF
TRBJ2-7,-,once,TRBV2,TGTGCCAGCAGTGGGGCAGAGGGCCCCTCCGAGCAGTACTTC,CASSGAEGPSEQYF
TRBJ2-5,TRBD2,few,TRBV15,TGTGCCATCAGGAAGACAGCGGGGGAGACCCAGTACTTC,CAIRKTAGETQYF
TRBJ1-3,-,-,TRBV19,TGTGCCTCCACCCAGGGGAGGTCCGCTGGAAACACCATATATTTT,CASTQGRSAGNTIYF
TRBJ1-6,TRBD1,-,TRBV2,TGTGCCAGCAGTGATGACCTCGGGACAGGGAATTCACCCCTCCACTTT,CASSDDLGTGNSPLHF
TRBJ2-5,TRBD1,-,TRBV2,TGTGCCAGCAGATGGACAGGAGGACAAGAGGCCCAGTACTTC,CASRWTGGQEAQYF
TRBJ2-2,-,-,TRBV2,-,CASSGGQGGEQYFGPGTGELFF
TRBJ1-3,-,few,TRBV7-2,TGTGCCAGCAGCCCGGACATGTCTGGAAACACCATATATTTT,CASSPDMSGNTIYF
TRBJ1-2,-,-,TRBV15,TGTGCCACCAGCAGTGTAGGAAATAACTATGGCTACACCTTC,CATSSVGNNYGYTF
TRBJ2-3,-,-,TRBV10-2,TGCGCCAGCACCCACACAGATACGCAGTATTTT,CASTHTDTQYF
TRBJ1-5,TRBD1,few,TRBV29-1,TGCAGCGTTGACCGGGACAGGACAAGCAATCAGCCCCAGCATTTT,CSVDRDRTSNQPQHF
TRBJ1-6,-,-,TRBV25-1,TGTGCTTCCTTCAGGGTTGAGAATTCACCCCTCCACTTT,CASFRVENSPLHF
TRBJ1-2,-,-,TRBV9,TGTGCCAGCACGGAGAGGGGATTCTATGGCTACACCTTC,CASTERGFYGYTF
TRBJ2-5,-,-,TRBV5-8,TGTGCCAGCAGCTTTGGCCGGGGGCAAGAGACCCAGTACTTC,CASSFGRGQETQYF
TRBJ2-7,-,-,TRBV7-9,TGTGCCAGCAGTAGCAGGGAGGCGCTCGAGCAGTACTTC,CASSSREALEQYF
TRBJ1-6,-,many,TRBV2,TGTGCCAGCAGTTTTGGGGGTTCACCCCTCCACTTT,CASSFGGSPLHF
TRBJ1-3,-,-,TRBV2,TGTGCCACCAGTGAGGACGGGACTGGAAACACCATATATTTT,CATSEDGTGNTIYF
TRBJ2-2,-,-,TRBV4-1,TGCGCCAGCAGCCACCAAGACACCGGGGAGCTGTTTTTT,CASSHQDTGELFF
TRBJ1-1,TRBD1,-,TRBV5-1,TGCGTCAGCAGACAGGGGTTGAACACTGAAGCTTTCTTT,CVSRQGLNTEAFF
TRBJ1-4,TRBD1,-,TRBV2,TGTGCCAGCAGGGAGGACAGGGGACGGGGCGAAAAACTGTTTTTT,CASREDRGRGEKLFF
TRBJ2-5,TRBD2,-,TRBV2,TGTGCCAGCAGTGGATTCCCCGGGGGGGAGACCCAGTACTTC,CASSGFPGGETQYF
TRBJ1-5,-,-,TRBV9,TGTGCCAGCAGCGTAGGGTTCGGGGGAAATCAGCCCCAGCATTTT,CASSVGFGGNQPQHF
TRBJ2-5,TRBD2,-,TRBV7-2,TGTGCCAGCAGCCCTAGCGGGGACCCCCAAGAGACCCAGTACTTC,CASSPSGDPQETQYF
TRBJ1-6,-,-,TRBV5-1,TGCGCCAGCAGCTTACAGGGTTTGACACCCCTCCACTTT,CASSLQGLTPLHF
TRBJ2-5,-,-,TRBV2,TGTGCCAGCAGTGATGTTGGGGGACGGGAGACCCAGTACTTC,CASSDVGGRETQYF
TRBJ2-7,TRBD2,-,TRBV9,TGTGCCAGCAGTGAGGCCGGGGGGGCCCGTTCTCGAAGTTCGGAGCAGTACTTC,CASSEAGGARSRSSEQYF
TRBJ1-5,-,few,TRBV11-2,TGCGCCAGCAGCCGAGGGGAGGAGCAGCCCCAGCATTTT,CASSRGEEQPQHF
TRBJ1-4,-,few,TRBV11-2,TGTGCCAGCAGCTTAGGGACGCGAGGGGATGAAAAACTGTTTTTT,CASSLGTRGDEKLFF
TRBJ1-1,TRBD1,few,TRBV4-2,TGTGCCAGCAGCCAAGAGACAGGGGTGAACACTGAAGCTTTCTTT,CASSQETGVNTEAFF
TRBJ2-5,TRBD2,-,TRBV7-9,TGTGCCAGCAGCCAACTCGGGACTAGGATTCGAGAGACCCAGTACTTC,CASSQLGTRIRETQYF
TRBJ1-4,-,-,TRBV12-5,TGTGCTAGTGGTTTGGCTACGAGTAATGAAAAACTGTTTTTT,CASGLATSNEKLFF
TRBJ2-7,-,-,TRBV29-1,TGCAGCGTATTGGGACCCTACGAGCAGTACTTC,CSVLGPYEQYF
TRBJ1-1,TRBD1,-,TRBV25-1,TGTGCCAGCAAACAACAGGGGGGGGACACTGAAGCTTTCTTT,CASKQQGGDTEAFF
TRBJ1-6,-,-,TRBV29-1,TGCAGCGTTTTGACAGGTAGTTCACCCCTCCACTTT,CSVLTGSSPLHF
TRBJ1-3,TRBD1,-,TRBV19,TGTGCCAGTAGCCGGGACAGCCCTGGAAACACCATATATTTT,CASSRDSPGNTIYF
TRBJ1-3,-,-,TRBV15,TGTGCCACCAGCAGAGGGTTGGGGACGACCGATTTT,CATSRGLGTTDF
TRBJ2-7,TRBD1,-,TRBV2,TGTGCCGATAAGGGGACAGGGGTCTCCTACGAGCAGTACTTC,CADKGTGVSYEQYF